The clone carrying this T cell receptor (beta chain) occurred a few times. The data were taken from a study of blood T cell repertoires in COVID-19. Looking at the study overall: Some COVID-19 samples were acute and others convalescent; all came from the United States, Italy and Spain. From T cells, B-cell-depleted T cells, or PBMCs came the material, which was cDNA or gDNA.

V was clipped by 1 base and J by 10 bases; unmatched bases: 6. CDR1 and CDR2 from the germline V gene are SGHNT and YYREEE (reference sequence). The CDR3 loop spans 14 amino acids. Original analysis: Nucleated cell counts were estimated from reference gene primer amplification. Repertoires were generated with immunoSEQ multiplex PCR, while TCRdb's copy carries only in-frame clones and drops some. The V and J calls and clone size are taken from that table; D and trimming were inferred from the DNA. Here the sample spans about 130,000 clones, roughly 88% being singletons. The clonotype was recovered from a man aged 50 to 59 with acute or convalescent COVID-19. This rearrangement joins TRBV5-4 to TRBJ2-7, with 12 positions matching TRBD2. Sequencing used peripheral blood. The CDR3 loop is CASSLRGLAGTQYF. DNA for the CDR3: TGTGCCAGCAGCTTGCGCGGACTAGCGGGGACACAGTACTTC.